This TCR beta chain appears in the sequencing data of a study of blood T cell repertoires in COVID-19 (TCRdb year 2020). Study-level background: Samples covering the acute and convalescent phases of COVID-19 were provided by collaborators in the United States, Italy and Spain. Samples came from the ongoing ImmuneRACE study (first 160 participants) plus 1,254 subjects from 6 global collaborators. The material from the prospective study consisted of cDNA or gDNA derived from T cells, B-cell-depleted T cells, or PBMCs. Deeply sampled blood TCRbeta repertoires from subjects exposed to, actively infected with, or recovered from COVID-19 were included in the dataset. The repertoires were made available in a free public database intended to serve as a resource for research on the immune response to SARS-CoV-2. The sample metadata nearly always contained a de-identified subject ID, COVID-19 status, age in years and sex. Where available, HLA class I and class II types were obtained from metadata supplied by the sample provider rather than from assay-based typing. Summary of the overall study and its limitations: Clinical and demographic metadata were provided uncurated, with the amount varying by source and participant.

Remarks on this clone: Its binding antigen is unknown. The junction shows a germline mismatch at one end, possibly a read error.

CDR1 and CDR2, per the germline V gene (reference sequence), are SSHAT and FNYEAQ. The CDR3 numbers 13 residues from cysteine through phenylalanine. The kept DNA is CDR3 alone, 39 bases in frame from the first base. The immunoSEQ Assay, a bias-controlled multiplex PCR, was used to amplify TCRbeta CDR3 regions from genomic DNA. The published analysis was carried out like this. Nucleated cell counts per sample were estimated from amplification of reference gene primers within the assay. Sequence reads were collapsed and filtered to measure the absolute abundance of every unique TCRbeta CDR3 rearrangement. For each sample, productive Simpson clonality was calculated as the square root of Simpson's diversity index across productive rearrangements. TCRdb provides this immuneACCESS table in a form limited to in-frame rearrangements. Some clones are lacking; in checked studies, under half of them reflect an unresolved V gene, and why the rest are absent is not known. V, J and clone size reflect that table, while D and trimming were determined from the DNA. A total of 100,000 to 130,000 clones appear in this sample, roughly 88% of them only once. 6.5% to 7% of the sample belongs to the ten largest clones.

Whole blood was collected in K2EDTA tubes by collaborating institutions according to the institutions' own protocols. For TCRbeta analysis, collaborators shipped samples as frozen whole blood, isolated PBMCs, or DNA extracted from either of those sample types. This TCR derives from a man aged 50 or older with active or convalescent COVID-19. This receptor chain uses TRBV7-7 and TRBJ2-5; a tentative D match to TRBD1 spans 5 bases. Sequenced: peripheral blood. The bases are TGTGCTAGCAGCGACAGATCCCAAGAGACCCAGTACTTC. This encodes CASSDRSQETQYF.